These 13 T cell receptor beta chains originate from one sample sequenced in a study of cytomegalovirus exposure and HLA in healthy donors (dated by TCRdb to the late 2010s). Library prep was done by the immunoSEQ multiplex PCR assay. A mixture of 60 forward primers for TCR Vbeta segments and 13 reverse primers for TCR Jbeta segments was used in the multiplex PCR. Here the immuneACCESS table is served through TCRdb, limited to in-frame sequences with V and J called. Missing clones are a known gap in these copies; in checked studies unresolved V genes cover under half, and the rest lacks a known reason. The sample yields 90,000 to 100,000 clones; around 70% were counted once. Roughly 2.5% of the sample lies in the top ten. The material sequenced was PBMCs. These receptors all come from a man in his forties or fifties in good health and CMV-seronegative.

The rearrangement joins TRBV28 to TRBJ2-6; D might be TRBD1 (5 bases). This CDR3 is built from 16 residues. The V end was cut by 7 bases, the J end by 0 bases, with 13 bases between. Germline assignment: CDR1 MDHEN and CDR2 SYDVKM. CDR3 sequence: CASTTVVVSGANVLTF. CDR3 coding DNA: TGTGCCAGCACGACAGTTGTGGTCTCTGGGGCCAACGTCCTGACTTTC.

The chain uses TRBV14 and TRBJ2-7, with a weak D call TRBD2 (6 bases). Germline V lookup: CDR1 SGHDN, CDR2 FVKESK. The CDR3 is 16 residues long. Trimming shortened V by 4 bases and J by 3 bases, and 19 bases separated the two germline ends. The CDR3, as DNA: TGTGCCAGCAGCCCCGACGTAATTTTGCGGGGCTACGAGCAGTACTTC. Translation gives CASSPDVILRGYEQYF.

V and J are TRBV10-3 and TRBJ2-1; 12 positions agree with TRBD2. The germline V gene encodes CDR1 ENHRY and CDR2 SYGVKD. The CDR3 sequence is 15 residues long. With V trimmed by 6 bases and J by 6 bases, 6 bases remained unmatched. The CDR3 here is CAIREGLAGINEQFF. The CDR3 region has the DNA TGTGCCATCAGGGAAGGACTAGCGGGAATCAATGAGCAGTTCTTC.

CDR3 protein: CASSSGGAPGNTIYF. Written as DNA, the CDR3 is TGTGCCAGCAGCAGTGGAGGGGCGCCTGGAAACACCATATATTTT. The V and J genes are TRBV7-6 and TRBJ1-3, with D possibly matching TRBD1 (5 bases). V dropped 5 bases and J dropped 2 bases, with 13 bases sitting between them. In germline, CDR1 is SGHVS, CDR2 FNYEAQ. CDR3 size: 15 residues.

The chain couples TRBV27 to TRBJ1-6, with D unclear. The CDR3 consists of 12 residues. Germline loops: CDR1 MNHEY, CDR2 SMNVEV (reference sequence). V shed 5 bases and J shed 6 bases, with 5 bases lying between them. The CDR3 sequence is CASSLSNSPLHF. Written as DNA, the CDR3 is TGTGCCAGCAGTCTGTCTAATTCACCCCTCCACTTT.

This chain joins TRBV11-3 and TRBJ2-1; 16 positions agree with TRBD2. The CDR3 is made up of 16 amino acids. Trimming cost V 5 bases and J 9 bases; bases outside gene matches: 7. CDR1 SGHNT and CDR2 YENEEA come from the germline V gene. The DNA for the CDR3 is TGTGCCAGCAGCGGGGGGACTAGCGGGAGGGGCGGTGAGCAGTTCTTC. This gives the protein CASSGGTSGRGGEQFF.

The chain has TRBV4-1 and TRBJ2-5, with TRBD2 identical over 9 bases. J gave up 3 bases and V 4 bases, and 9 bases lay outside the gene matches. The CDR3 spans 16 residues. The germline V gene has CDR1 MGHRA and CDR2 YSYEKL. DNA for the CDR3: TGCGCCAGCAGCCTAGCGGGAGACGTCTGGAAAGAGACCCAGTACTTC. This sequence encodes CASSLAGDVWKETQYF.

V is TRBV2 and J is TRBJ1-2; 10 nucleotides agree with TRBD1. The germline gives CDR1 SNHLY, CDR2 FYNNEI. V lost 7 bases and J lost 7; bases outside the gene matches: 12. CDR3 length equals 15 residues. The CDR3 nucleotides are TGTGCCAGCACTTTGATGACAGGGGGCATCTTTGGCTACACCTTC. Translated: CASTLMTGGIFGYTF.

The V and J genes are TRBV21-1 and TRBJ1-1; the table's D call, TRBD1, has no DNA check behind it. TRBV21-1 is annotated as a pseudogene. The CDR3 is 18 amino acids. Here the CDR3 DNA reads TGTGCCAGCAGCAAAGTACGGCAGGGGGCCTCGGTGAACACTGAAGCTTTCTTT. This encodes CASSKVRQGASVNTEAFF.

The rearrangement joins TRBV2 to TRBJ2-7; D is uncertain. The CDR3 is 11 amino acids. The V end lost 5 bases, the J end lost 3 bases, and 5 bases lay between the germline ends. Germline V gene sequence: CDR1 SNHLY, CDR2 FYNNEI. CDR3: CASSLFYEQYF. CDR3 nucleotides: TGTGCCAGCAGTCTATTCTACGAGCAGTACTTC.

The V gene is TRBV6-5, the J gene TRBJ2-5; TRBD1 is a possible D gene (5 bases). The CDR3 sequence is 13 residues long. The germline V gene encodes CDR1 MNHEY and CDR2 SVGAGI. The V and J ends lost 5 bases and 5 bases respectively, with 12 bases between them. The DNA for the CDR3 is TGTGCCAGCAGTACGCTGGGGCGGGAGACCCAGTACTTC. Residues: CASSTLGRETQYF.

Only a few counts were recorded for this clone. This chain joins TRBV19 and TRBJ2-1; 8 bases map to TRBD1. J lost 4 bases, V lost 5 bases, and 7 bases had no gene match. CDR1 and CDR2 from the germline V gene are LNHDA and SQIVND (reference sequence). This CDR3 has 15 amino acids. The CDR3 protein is CASSGRDRQYNEQFF. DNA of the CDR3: TGTGCCAGTAGTGGCCGGGACAGGCAGTACAATGAGCAGTTCTTC.

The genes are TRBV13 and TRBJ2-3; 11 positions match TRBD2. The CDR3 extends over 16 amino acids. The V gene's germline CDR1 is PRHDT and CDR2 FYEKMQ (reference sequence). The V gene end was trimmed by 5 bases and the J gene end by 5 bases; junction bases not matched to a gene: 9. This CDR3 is CASSPRRLAGGDTQYF. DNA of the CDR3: TGTGCCAGCAGCCCCAGGAGGCTAGCGGGGGGAGATACGCAGTATTTT.